Following are 2 T cell receptor beta chains from one sample sequenced in a study of cytomegalovirus exposure and HLA in healthy donors. The PCR employed 60 Vbeta primers together with 13 Jbeta primers. Profiled with immunoSEQ multiplex PCR; TCRdb holds only in-frame clones, not every one. The repertoire table contains about 140,000 clones. Specimen: PBMCs. The source of these receptors is a woman aged 18-30 years in good health and CMV-seronegative.

The rearrangement joins TRBV6-1 to TRBJ2-1, with TRBD2 identical over 8 bases. This CDR3 has 16 amino acids. With 4 bases clipped from V and 6 bases from J, the junction kept 11 bases outside the gene matches. Per germline, CDR1 MNHNS and CDR2 SASEGT. CDR3 in amino acids: CASSASGSPLGNEQFF. As DNA, the CDR3 is TGTGCCAGCAGTGCCAGCGGGAGCCCCTTGGGCAATGAGCAGTTCTTC.

As DNA, the CDR3 is TGTGCCAGCACCCGAGGCAGTGCCGGGGAGCTGTTTTTT. Its translation: CASTRGSAGELFF. The chain joins TRBV9 to TRBJ2-2; D gene unclear. The CDR3 covers 13 residues. The germline V gene encodes CDR1 SGDLS and CDR2 YYNGEE. Trimming stripped 6 bases from V and 6 bases from J, with 12 bases between.